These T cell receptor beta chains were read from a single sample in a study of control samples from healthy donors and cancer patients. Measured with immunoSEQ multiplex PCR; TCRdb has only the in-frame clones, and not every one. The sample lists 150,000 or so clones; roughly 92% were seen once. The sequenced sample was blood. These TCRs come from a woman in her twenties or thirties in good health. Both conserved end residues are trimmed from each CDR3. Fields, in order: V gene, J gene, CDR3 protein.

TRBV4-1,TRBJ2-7,ASSQDSGVHQAYEQY
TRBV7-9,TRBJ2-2,ASSLGQGAGELF
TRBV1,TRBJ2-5,TSSQEMWETQY
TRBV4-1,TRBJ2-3,ASSQDYRLAGDTDTQY
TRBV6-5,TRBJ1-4,ASRRALLDEKLF
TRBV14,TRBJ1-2,ASSSRGHGYT
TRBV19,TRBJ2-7,ASRNPPYEQY
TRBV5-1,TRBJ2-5,ASSRGSSAQETQY
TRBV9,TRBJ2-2,ASSPSGTGELF
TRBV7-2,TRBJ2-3,ASSLSPPTDTQY
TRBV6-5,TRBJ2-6,ASSGRTSGANVLT
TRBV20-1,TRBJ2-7,SASKQGASYEQY
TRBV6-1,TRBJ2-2,ASSDTGTRGELF
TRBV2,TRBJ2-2,ASSWGTGELF
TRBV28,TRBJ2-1,ASSFPTSGSVVGEQF
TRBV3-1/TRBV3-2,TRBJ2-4,ASSQGQNIQY
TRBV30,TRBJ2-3,AWSMGGPTDTQY
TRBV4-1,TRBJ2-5,ASSQVVAGGVETQY
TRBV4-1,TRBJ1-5,ASSRGLLEGNQPQH
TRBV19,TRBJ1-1,ASTAAVERPNTEAF
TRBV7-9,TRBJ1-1,ASSFSPPDWDTEAF
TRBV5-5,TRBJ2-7,ASRAPGQGIHEQY
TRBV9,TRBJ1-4,ASSVSATGNEKLF
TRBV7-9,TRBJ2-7,ASSLGTPGQGSYEQY
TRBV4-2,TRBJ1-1,ASSQIMGVLNSEAF
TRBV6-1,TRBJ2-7,ASSEAWRGEQY
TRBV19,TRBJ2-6,ASSRDLSSSGANVLT
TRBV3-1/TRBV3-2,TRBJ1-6,ASSQGGANSPLH
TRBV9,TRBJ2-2,ASSVEGGPGELF
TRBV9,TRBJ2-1,ASSPTPTGEIDEQF
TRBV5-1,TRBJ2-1,ASSLGLNPEQF
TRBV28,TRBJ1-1,ASSLADRLGAF
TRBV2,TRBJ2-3,ASSEWAGSTDTQY
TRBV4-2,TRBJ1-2,ASSQEEVGYGYT
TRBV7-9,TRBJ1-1,ASSLLGAEAF